The rows below give T cell receptor beta chains drawn from one sample of a study of identical twins. Via MiXCR, TCRdb re-called the 5' RACE reads, giving one row per CDR3 protein. The repertoire holds some 590,000 distinct CDR3 sequences, over 8.5% seen once, with around 3.1% in the top ten. The sample also formed part of further work on yellow fever vaccine responses in identical twins.

The sample comprised PBMCs. The receptors were gathered from a young woman in good health. Each CDR3 is given with its conserved first and last residue. Each record gives: clone size, D gene, V gene, J gene, CDR3 protein, CDR3 DNA. The D gene is left open where the match is weak. Clone size is given for some rows only: seen once, a few or many times, or a class if the clone is expanded.

many,TRBD1,TRBV5-1,TRBJ1-1,CASSQGQTEAFF,TGCGCCAGCAGCCAGGGACAGACTGAAGCTTTCTTT
.,TRBD1,TRBV15,TRBJ2-2,CATSRKGDRPNTGELFF,TGTGCCACCAGCAGAAAAGGGGACAGGCCGAACACCGGGGAGCTGTTTTTT
many,.,TRBV7-2,TRBJ2-3,CASSSTSPRNTDTQYF,TGTGCCAGCAGCTCGACCTCCCCCCGGAACACAGATACGCAGTATTTT
few,.,TRBV2,TRBJ2-7,CASALEVYEQYF,TGTGCCAGCGCCCTAGAAGTCTACGAGCAGTACTTC
few,.,TRBV27,TRBJ2-7,CASSLLASSSYEQYF,TGTGCCAGCAGTTTGCTAGCGAGCAGCTCCTACGAGCAGTACTTC
many,.,TRBV6-2/TRBV6-3,TRBJ2-3,CASSYLFTDTQYF,TGTGCCAGCAGTTACCTCTTCACAGATACGCAGTATTTT
few,.,TRBV12-3/TRBV12-4,TRBJ2-4,CASSQPLAKNIQYF,TGTGCCAGCAGTCAGCCTCTAGCCAAAAACATTCAGTACTTC
.,.,TRBV3-1,TRBJ2-5,CASSQLHRVGETQYF,TGTGCCAGCAGCCAACTGCACAGGGTTGGAGAGACCCAGTACTTC
.,.,TRBV18,TRBJ2-7,CASSSLPGYEQYF,TGTGCCAGCTCGTCCCTACCGGGTTACGAGCAGTACTTC
.,TRBD2,TRBV6-5,TRBJ2-7,CASSYLKLAGDSYEQYF,TGTGCCAGCAGTTACCTGAAACTAGCGGGTGACTCCTACGAGCAGTACTTC
.,.,TRBV10-3,TRBJ1-1,CATHPGGQNTEAFF,TGTGCCACCCATCCCGGGGGACAGAACACTGAAGCTTTCTTT
.,.,TRBV4-1,TRBJ2-1,CASSQELAQQFF,TGCGCCAGCAGCCAAGAACTAGCTCAGCAGTTCTTC
.,.,TRBV18,TRBJ2-5,CASSLLGDKQETQYF,TGTGCCAGCTCCCTACTAGGGGACAAACAAGAGACCCAGTACTTC
few,.,TRBV4-3,TRBJ2-2,CASSVTPGTGELFF,TGCGCCAGCAGCGTGACCCCGGGGACCGGGGAGCTGTTTTTT
.,.,TRBV7-2,TRBJ2-1,CASSFLQSSYNEQFF,TGTGCCAGCAGCTTTCTTCAGAGCTCCTACAATGAGCAGTTCTTC
many,TRBD2,TRBV10-3,TRBJ2-1,CAISGFLVAGGGEQFF,TGTGCCATCAGTGGGTTTTTGGTAGCGGGAGGGGGTGAGCAGTTCTTC
.,TRBD2,TRBV14,TRBJ2-1,CASSPLPGLAGGRVIRNEQFF,TGTGCCAGCAGCCCTTTACCGGGACTAGCGGGGGGGCGTGTAATCCGCAATGAGCAGTTCTTC
.,.,TRBV2,TRBJ2-4,CASSESLGLAKNIQYF,TGTGCCAGCAGTGAGTCCCTCGGGCTAGCCAAAAACATTCAGTACTTC
few,TRBD2,TRBV4-2,TRBJ2-5,CASSHHSRTSGGQETQYF,TGTGCCAGCAGCCACCACTCAAGGACTAGCGGGGGCCAAGAGACCCAGTACTTC
few,TRBD1,TRBV29-1,TRBJ2-1,CSGKQGIMRNEQFF,TGCAGCGGGAAACAGGGGATAATGCGCAATGAGCAGTTCTTC
.,TRBD1,TRBV2,TRBJ2-7,CASRVDRGEQYF,TGTGCCAGCAGAGTGGACAGGGGCGAGCAGTACTTC
many,.,TRBV5-1,TRBJ2-3,CASSLAGTPEDTQYF,TGCGCCAGCAGCTTGGCCGGGACCCCGGAGGATACGCAGTATTTT
few,.,TRBV7-2,TRBJ2-7,CASSLVQGRVYEQYF,TGTGCCAGCAGCTTAGTCCAGGGGAGGGTCTACGAGCAGTACTTC
.,TRBD2,TRBV19,TRBJ2-1,CASSTPRGAGGQNEQFF,TGTGCCAGTAGTACCCCCCGGGGCGCGGGAGGGCAAAATGAGCAGTTCTTC
many,TRBD1,TRBV27,TRBJ1-2,CASSLSRQGGQANYGYTF,TGTGCCAGCAGTCTATCCCGACAGGGTGGCCAAGCTAACTATGGCTACACCTTC
few,.,TRBV7-8,TRBJ2-1,CASSLAGECFF,TGTGCCAGCAGCTTAGCGGGAGAGTGTTTCTTC
.,TRBD2,TRBV30,TRBJ2-1,CAWSESSGILNEQFF,TGTGCCTGGAGTGAATCCAGCGGGATACTCAATGAGCAGTTCTTC
.,.,TRBV28,TRBJ2-7,CASGTSRYEQYF,TGTGCCAGCGGAACTAGTCGGTACGAGCAGTACTTC
many,.,TRBV29-1,TRBJ2-2,CSAVEGNTGELFF,TGCAGCGCCGTGGAGGGGAACACCGGGGAGCTGTTTTTT
.,.,TRBV7-6,TRBJ2-3,CASSLGVIGVADTDTQYF,TGTGCCAGCAGCTTAGGTGTCATCGGGGTAGCGGACACAGATACGCAGTATTTT
.,.,TRBV5-1,TRBJ2-5,CASSLEWGAETQYF,TGCGCCAGCAGCTTGGAGTGGGGGGCAGAGACCCAGTACTTC
.,.,TRBV6-5,TRBJ1-4,CASSYRETPATNEKLFF,TGTGCCAGCAGTTATCGTGAGACTCCCGCAACTAATGAAAAACTGTTTTTT
few,.,TRBV12-3/TRBV12-4,TRBJ1-1,CASSRGGDGTEAFF,TGTGCCAGCAGCAGGGGAGGCGACGGCACTGAAGCTTTCTTT
.,TRBD2,TRBV5-8,TRBJ2-4,CASSLRTDLAGSKNIQYF,TGTGCCAGCAGCTTGCGGACGGACCTAGCGGGATCCAAAAACATTCAGTACTTC
few,TRBD2,TRBV6-1,TRBJ2-2,CASRGTSGGRTGELFF,TGTGCCAGCAGGGGGACTAGCGGGGGGCGCACCGGGGAGCTGTTTTTT
.,TRBD1,TRBV9,TRBJ2-3,CASSDPGTGPRDTQYF,TGTGCCAGCAGCGACCCCGGGACAGGACCTAGAGATACGCAGTATTTT
few,TRBD1,TRBV29-1,TRBJ2-7,CSVTGGWEQYF,TGCAGCGTGACAGGGGGCTGGGAGCAGTACTTC
many,.,TRBV15,TRBJ1-2,CATSRAWQLPNYGYTF,TGTGCCACCAGCAGAGCGTGGCAGCTCCCTAACTATGGCTACACCTTC
.,.,TRBV7-9,TRBJ2-2,CASSLAGYANTGELFF,TGTGCCAGCAGCCTCGCGGGGTACGCGAACACCGGGGAGCTGTTTTTT
.,TRBD1,TRBV29-1,TRBJ2-1,CSVGQGQKLNEQFF,TGCAGCGTTGGACAGGGCCAGAAATTAAATGAGCAGTTCTTC
few,.,TRBV4-3,TRBJ2-7,CASSQDRGGPEQYF,TGCGCCAGCAGCCAAGATCGAGGAGGGCCCGAGCAGTACTTC
few,.,TRBV30,TRBJ1-3,CASRIPSGNTIYF,TGTGCCTCTCGCATTCCCTCTGGAAACACCATATATTTT
many,.,TRBV20-1,TRBJ2-7,CSAYLGNTVSSYEQYF,TGCAGTGCTTATTTGGGAAACACCGTTAGCTCCTACGAGCAGTACTTC
.,.,TRBV21-1,TRBJ2-5,CASSKDWGERGKETQYF,TGTGCCAGCAGCAAAGATTGGGGGGAGCGGGGAAAAGAGACCCAGTACTTC
many,TRBD1,TRBV28,TRBJ2-2,CASSTGGLNTGELFF,TGTGCCAGCAGTACAGGGGGTTTGAACACCGGGGAGCTGTTTTTT
many,TRBD1,TRBV27,TRBJ2-2,CASSRTGINGGELFF,TGTGCCAGCAGTCGGACAGGGATAAATGGCGGGGAGCTGTTTTTT
few,TRBD1,TRBV5-1,TRBJ1-2,CASSLDRGHGYTF,TGCGCCAGCAGCTTGGACAGGGGCCATGGCTACACCTTC
many,TRBD1,TRBV18,TRBJ2-7,CASSPSSTGTAYEQYF,TGTGCCAGCTCACCATCCTCTACCGGGACAGCCTACGAGCAGTACTTC
many,.,TRBV7-6,TRBJ2-3,CASSLGQLDTQYF,TGTGCCAGCAGTTTAGGACAGTTAGATACGCAGTATTTT
.,TRBD2,TRBV28,TRBJ2-1,CASSHAPWLAGTGEQFF,TGTGCCAGCAGCCACGCCCCCTGGCTAGCGGGAACGGGTGAGCAGTTCTTC
.,TRBD2,TRBV20-1,TRBJ2-7,CSAASGGTYEQYF,TGCAGTGCTGCTAGCGGGGGAACCTACGAGCAGTACTTC
.,TRBD2,TRBV14,TRBJ2-3,CASSHSGKRTDTQYF,TGTGCCAGCAGTCATAGCGGGAAACGCACAGATACGCAGTATTTT